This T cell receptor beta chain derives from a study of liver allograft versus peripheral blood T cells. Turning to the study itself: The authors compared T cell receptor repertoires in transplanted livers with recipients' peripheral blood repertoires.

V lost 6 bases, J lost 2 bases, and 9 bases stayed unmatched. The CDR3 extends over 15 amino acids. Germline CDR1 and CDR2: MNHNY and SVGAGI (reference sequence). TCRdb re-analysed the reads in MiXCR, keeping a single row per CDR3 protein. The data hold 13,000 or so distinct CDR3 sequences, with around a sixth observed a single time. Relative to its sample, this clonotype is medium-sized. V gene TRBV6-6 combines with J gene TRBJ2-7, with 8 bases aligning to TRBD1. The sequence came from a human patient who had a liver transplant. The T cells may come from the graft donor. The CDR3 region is CASRQYRDRTYEQYF. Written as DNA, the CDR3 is TGTGCCAGCAGGCAATACCGGGACAGGACCTACGAGCAGTACTTC.